The rows below give T cell receptor beta chains drawn from one sample of a study of cytomegalovirus exposure and HLA in healthy donors. Profiled with immunoSEQ multiplex PCR; TCRdb holds only in-frame clones, not every one. This table has some 200,000 clones, 65% to 85% appearing once. Sequenced material: PBMCs. These receptor sequences come from a boy aged 2 to 10 in good health and CMV-seronegative. Both conserved end residues are part of each CDR3. D genes are given only for firm matches. Clone sizes are given selectively: once, few, many, or a class where the clone is expanded.

D gene: TRBD2; J gene: TRBJ2-3; clone size: -; V gene: TRBV5-4; CDR3 DNA: TGTGCCAGCAGCTTTGATCAGCGGGGGCCTCTTAGCACAGATACGCAGTATTTT; CDR3 protein: CASSFDQRGPLSTDTQYF
D gene: -; J gene: TRBJ2-1; clone size: -; V gene: TRBV5-6; CDR3 DNA: TGTGCCAGCAGCTTCCTAGGGAGCTCCGGTAATGAGCAGTTCTTC; CDR3 protein: CASSFLGSSGNEQFF
D gene: -; J gene: TRBJ1-1; clone size: few; V gene: TRBV7-8; CDR3 DNA: TGTGCCAGCAGCTCCAGGGGGAACACTGAAGCTTTCTTT; CDR3 protein: CASSSRGNTEAFF
D gene: -; J gene: TRBJ1-2; clone size: -; V gene: TRBV6-4; CDR3 DNA: TGTGCCTGCAGTGGTGGCGGGAGAGTCTACACCTTC; CDR3 protein: CACSGGGRVYTF
D gene: TRBD2; J gene: TRBJ2-5; clone size: -; V gene: TRBV7-8; CDR3 DNA: TGTGCCAGCAGCTACAGACGGCTAGCGGGGGGGCCGGGGAAAGAGACCCAGTACTTC; CDR3 protein: CASSYRRLAGGPGKETQYF
D gene: -; J gene: TRBJ2-5; clone size: -; V gene: TRBV2; CDR3 DNA: TGTGCCAGCAGTGGAGTGCCGGGCGGGGAGACCCAGTACTTC; CDR3 protein: CASSGVPGGETQYF
D gene: -; J gene: TRBJ2-5; clone size: few; V gene: TRBV6-1; CDR3 DNA: TGTGCCAGCAGTGTGTTTTGGGCAGGTCAAGAGACCCAGTACTTC; CDR3 protein: CASSVFWAGQETQYF
D gene: -; J gene: TRBJ1-2; clone size: -; V gene: TRBV6-5; CDR3 DNA: TGTGCCACGTCTAGAGGGGGACTAGCTAACTATGGCTACACCTTC; CDR3 protein: CATSRGGLANYGYTF
D gene: -; J gene: TRBJ2-3; clone size: -; V gene: TRBV7-9; CDR3 DNA: TGTGCCAGCAGCCGGGGACTCCACGCGGCGCAGTATTTT; CDR3 protein: CASSRGLHAAQYF
D gene: -; J gene: TRBJ1-2; clone size: -; V gene: TRBV9; CDR3 DNA: TGTGCCAGCAGCGTAGACCGGGTAGACTATGGCTACACCTTC; CDR3 protein: CASSVDRVDYGYTF
D gene: -; J gene: TRBJ2-7; clone size: -; V gene: TRBV29-1; CDR3 DNA: TGCAGCGTTGAAGTCAGGGGGGCCTACGAGCAGTACTTC; CDR3 protein: CSVEVRGAYEQYF
D gene: -; J gene: TRBJ2-5; clone size: -; V gene: TRBV5-1; CDR3 DNA: TGCGCCAGCAGCTTGGAAGCTAGCTTCCAAGAGACCCAGTACTTC; CDR3 protein: CASSLEASFQETQYF
D gene: TRBD1; J gene: TRBJ1-1; clone size: -; V gene: TRBV6-1; CDR3 DNA: TGTGCCAGCGTACAGGGGCCTCTCACTGAAGCTTTCTTT; CDR3 protein: CASVQGPLTEAFF
D gene: TRBD2; J gene: TRBJ2-7; clone size: few; V gene: TRBV5-6; CDR3 DNA: TGTGCCAGCAGCCGAAGACTAGCGGTGTACGAGCAGTACTTC; CDR3 protein: CASSRRLAVYEQYF
D gene: -; J gene: TRBJ2-3; clone size: -; V gene: TRBV6-5; CDR3 DNA: TGTGCCAGCAGTTACGGCAGGGGTATCACAGATACGCAGTATTTT; CDR3 protein: CASSYGRGITDTQYF
D gene: -; J gene: TRBJ2-2; clone size: -; V gene: TRBV11-2; CDR3 DNA: TGTGCCAGCAGCTTAGAGGGGGCGCAGGGCGGGGAGCTGTTTTTT; CDR3 protein: CASSLEGAQGGELFF
D gene: TRBD2; J gene: TRBJ2-7; clone size: few; V gene: TRBV6-5; CDR3 DNA: TGTGCCAGCAGTTACACGCTAGCGGGAGGATCCTACGAGCAGTACTTC; CDR3 protein: CASSYTLAGGSYEQYF
D gene: -; J gene: TRBJ2-5; clone size: few; V gene: TRBV29-1; CDR3 DNA: TGCAGCGTTGATGTGCGGGGAATAGAGACCCAGTACTTC; CDR3 protein: CSVDVRGIETQYF
D gene: -; J gene: TRBJ2-7; clone size: -; V gene: TRBV15; CDR3 DNA: TGTGCCACCAGCAGAGAAGGAGGGGACCTCTACGAGCAGTACTTC; CDR3 protein: CATSREGGDLYEQYF
D gene: TRBD1; J gene: TRBJ2-5; clone size: -; V gene: TRBV29-1; CDR3 DNA: TGCAGCGTTGAAAAACAGGGGCAAGAGACCCAGTACTTC; CDR3 protein: CSVEKQGQETQYF
D gene: TRBD1; J gene: TRBJ1-2; clone size: -; V gene: TRBV7-2; CDR3 DNA: TGTGCCACCGCGGGACAGACTAACTATGGCTACACCTTC; CDR3 protein: CATAGQTNYGYTF
D gene: TRBD1; J gene: TRBJ1-1; clone size: -; V gene: TRBV6-9; CDR3 DNA: TGTGCCAGCAGCTGCGAGGGGGCACGAAACACTGAAGCTTTCTTT; CDR3 protein: CASSCEGARNTEAFF
D gene: -; J gene: TRBJ1-1; clone size: -; V gene: TRBV20-1; CDR3 DNA: TGCAGTGCCAGGGTTGAAGCTTTCTTT; CDR3 protein: CSARVEAFF
D gene: TRBD1; J gene: TRBJ2-1; clone size: -; V gene: TRBV6-5; CDR3 DNA: TGTGCCAGCAAGACAGGGGCTGGGAATGAGCAGTTCTTC; CDR3 protein: CASKTGAGNEQFF
D gene: TRBD1; J gene: TRBJ1-4; clone size: few; V gene: TRBV27; CDR3 DNA: TGTGCCAGCACCCGGGACAGGGGGGAAAAACTGTTTTTT; CDR3 protein: CASTRDRGEKLFF
D gene: -; J gene: TRBJ1-6; clone size: -; V gene: TRBV27; CDR3 DNA: TGTGCCAGCAGCCTGACACCGAGCTCCTATAATTCACCCCTCCACTTT; CDR3 protein: CASSLTPSSYNSPLHF
D gene: -; J gene: TRBJ1-1; clone size: -; V gene: TRBV4-2; CDR3 DNA: TGTGCCAGCAGCCTTCGCCGGTGGAACACTGAAGCTTTCTTT; CDR3 protein: CASSLRRWNTEAFF
D gene: TRBD1; J gene: TRBJ2-7; clone size: -; V gene: TRBV6-5; CDR3 DNA: TGTGCCAGCTCGCCCCCCGGGACAGGCCCCAGCGAGCAGTACTTC; CDR3 protein: CASSPPGTGPSEQYF
D gene: -; J gene: TRBJ1-4; clone size: -; V gene: TRBV19; CDR3 DNA: TGTGCCAGTAGTATCACGGCTAATGAAAAACTGTTTTTT; CDR3 protein: CASSITANEKLFF
D gene: -; J gene: TRBJ2-4; clone size: few; V gene: TRBV6-1; CDR3 DNA: TGTGCCAGCAGTGAAGCTGTGGGAGAAGGGACCAAAAACATTCAGTACTTC; CDR3 protein: CASSEAVGEGTKNIQYF
D gene: TRBD1; J gene: TRBJ2-1; clone size: -; V gene: TRBV2; CDR3 DNA: TGTGCCAGCAGTTTAGACAGGGGGGTTTACAATGAGCAGTTCTTC; CDR3 protein: CASSLDRGVYNEQFF
D gene: -; J gene: TRBJ2-3; clone size: -; V gene: TRBV5-1; CDR3 DNA: TGCGCCAGCAGCCCGAAATCCAGAGATACGCAGTATTTT; CDR3 protein: CASSPKSRDTQYF
D gene: -; J gene: TRBJ2-1; clone size: -; V gene: TRBV5-4; CDR3 DNA: TGTGCCAGCAGCCCGAATCCAGACAGTGCGCTTAACAATGAGCAGTTCTTC; CDR3 protein: CASSPNPDSALNNEQFF
D gene: TRBD2; J gene: TRBJ2-7; clone size: -; V gene: TRBV9; CDR3 DNA: TGTGCCAGCAGCAAGGTAAGCGGGAGTGAGCAGTACTTC; CDR3 protein: CASSKVSGSEQYF
D gene: -; J gene: TRBJ2-3; clone size: -; V gene: TRBV7-9; CDR3 DNA: TGTGCCAGCAGCTCAGAGCCCGGCGGGACAGATACGCAGTATTTT; CDR3 protein: CASSSEPGGTDTQYF
D gene: -; J gene: TRBJ2-7; clone size: -; V gene: TRBV7-8; CDR3 DNA: TGTGCCAGCAGCTTAGCGGAAGAGGCAGCCCAGCACTTC; CDR3 protein: CASSLAEEAAQHF
D gene: -; J gene: TRBJ2-5; clone size: -; V gene: TRBV9; CDR3 DNA: TGTGCCAGCAGCGCCGCTGAGGGGGAAGGGACCCAGTACTTC; CDR3 protein: CASSAAEGEGTQYF